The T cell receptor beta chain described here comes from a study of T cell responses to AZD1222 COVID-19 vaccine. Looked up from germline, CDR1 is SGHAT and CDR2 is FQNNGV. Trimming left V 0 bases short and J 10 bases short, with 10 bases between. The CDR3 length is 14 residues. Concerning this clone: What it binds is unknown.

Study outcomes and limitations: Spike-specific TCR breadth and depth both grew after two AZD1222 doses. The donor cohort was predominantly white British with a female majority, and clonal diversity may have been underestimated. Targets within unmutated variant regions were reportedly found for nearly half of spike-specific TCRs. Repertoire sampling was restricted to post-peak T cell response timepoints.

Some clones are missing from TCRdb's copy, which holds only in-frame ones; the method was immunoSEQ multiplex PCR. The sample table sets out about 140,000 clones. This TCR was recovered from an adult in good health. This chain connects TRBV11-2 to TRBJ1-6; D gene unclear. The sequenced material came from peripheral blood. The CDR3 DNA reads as TGTGCCAGCAGCTTAGATCTTCAGCCGTCACCCCTCCACTTT. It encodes CASSLDLQPSPLHF.